A selection of T cell receptor beta chains follows, all from one sample in a study of T-cell memory formation after mild COVID-19. In TCRdb, the 5' RACE reads were re-called with MiXCR into one record per CDR3 protein. The sample includes more than 250,000 distinct CDR3 sequences, roughly 15% of them seen just once. Sequenced: PBMCs or a T cell subset sorted from them (not recorded which). These receptors were obtained from a man aged 18 to 30 who had mild COVID-19 (a few samples of this study predate the infection). Cell type and time point are not known. Both conserved end residues are part of each CDR3. A D gene is named only where the DNA matches it firmly. Not every row has a clone size; where given, it reads once, few, many or a size class.

j_call | d_call | v_call | clone_size | cdr3_aa | cdr3_nt
TRBJ2-5 | TRBD1 | TRBV6-2/TRBV6-3 | - | CASNDRGLRETQYF | TGTGCCAGCAATGACAGGGGATTGAGGGAGACCCAGTACTTC
TRBJ2-5 | - | TRBV7-2 | few | CASTYRAQETQYF | TGTGCCAGCACCTATAGAGCCCAAGAGACCCAGTACTTC
TRBJ1-1 | TRBD1 | TRBV4-1 | few | CASSQTGGSTEAFF | TGCGCCAGCAGCCAAACAGGGGGCAGTACTGAAGCTTTCTTT
TRBJ2-2 | TRBD2 | TRBV4-2 | - | CASSQDVASGTGELFF | TGTGCCAGCAGCCAAGATGTGGCTAGCGGGACCGGGGAGCTGTTTTTT
TRBJ2-3 | TRBD2 | TRBV15 | - | CATTGGVRDTQYF | TGTGCCACGACGGGGGGGGTCAGAGATACGCAGTATTTT
TRBJ2-3 | - | TRBV10-1 | few | CASRATGEGDTQYF | TGCGCCAGCAGGGCTACAGGGGAGGGAGATACGCAGTATTTT
TRBJ2-1 | - | TRBV7-2 | - | CASTRMNEQFF | TGTGCCAGCACCCGGATGAATGAGCAGTTCTTC
TRBJ2-6 | TRBD1 | TRBV5-8 | - | CASSNTGAGANVLTF | TGTGCCAGCAGCAACACAGGGGCAGGGGCCAACGTCCTGACTTTC
TRBJ2-7 | TRBD1 | TRBV6-2/TRBV6-3 | - | CASSYPTGTGTYEQYF | TGTGCCAGCAGTTACCCTACCGGGACAGGAACCTACGAGCAGTACTTC
TRBJ2-7 | - | TRBV10-3 | - | CAISEQIYEQYF | TGTGCCATCAGTGAACAAATCTACGAGCAGTACTTC
TRBJ2-7 | TRBD1 | TRBV28 | - | CASSSPGTGNYEQYF | TGTGCCAGCAGTTCACCCGGGACAGGGAACTACGAGCAGTACTTC
TRBJ2-5 | - | TRBV5-4 | many | CASSLPYEETQYF | TGTGCCAGCAGCTTGCCGTACGAAGAGACCCAGTACTTC
TRBJ1-5 | TRBD1 | TRBV6-2/TRBV6-3 | - | CASSWTGSQPQHF | TGTGCCAGCAGTTGGACAGGGAGTCAGCCCCAGCATTTT
TRBJ2-5 | - | TRBV7-9 | many | CASSFLSLASETQYF | TGTGCCAGCAGCTTTCTCTCGTTGGCCTCAGAGACCCAGTACTTC
TRBJ2-7 | - | TRBV5-1 | few | CASSLAGGTRGEQYF | TGCGCCAGCAGCTTGGCCGGGGGAACCCGAGGCGAGCAGTACTTC